This TCR beta chain was identified during a study of low-dose radiotherapy and immunotherapy resistance in tumors. Overall study: 1 Gy per fraction was delivered to Cohort 2 every two weeks, for 13 Gy total over 26 weeks. Oral administration of aspirin 300 mg daily occurred for four cycles, commencing at cycle 1 day 1.

Primers used for first-strand cDNA, a TRAV- and TRBV-specific set, covered both alpha and beta chains. TCR amplification used roughly 18 PCR cycles, a constant-region primer and a V-primer adapter. Isolated mRNA was amplified by in vitro transcription. TCRdb passed the reads through MiXCR, listing each CDR3 protein once. The sample shows tens of thousands of distinct CDR3 sequences, around 25% of them seen only once. The CDR3 runs to 18 residues. The V gene's germline CDR1 is LNHDA and CDR2 SQIVND (reference sequence). The J segment lost 0 bases and the V segment lost 2 bases, leaving 9 bases of the junction unmatched. Sample time point: after trial treatment. Specified treatment: LDRT plus nivolumab, ipilimumab, low-dose cyclophosphamide and aspirin (RACIN trial). At least ten counts were recorded for this clonotype.

This specimen was PBMCs, taken after low-dose radiotherapy plus immunotherapy. The receptor comes from a male donor with prostate cancer. The chain has TRBV19 and TRBJ1-5, with 8 bases identical to TRBD1. The CDR3 loop reads CASSIYRQTGDSNQPQHF. The DNA of the CDR3 is TGTGCCAGTAGTATATACCGGCAGACAGGGGATAGCAATCAGCCCCAGCATTTT.